This is a list of T cell receptor beta chains from one sample in a study of cytomegalovirus exposure and HLA in healthy donors. Libraries were prepared by immunoSEQ multiplex PCR; TCRdb keeps only in-frame clonotypes and omits some of them. The sample has over 100,000 clones, roughly nine tenths seen once; the top ten hold approximately 1.2%. The sample comprised PBMCs. All receptors derive from a woman younger than 35 in good health and CMV-seronegative. The CDR3 runs from the conserved cysteine through the conserved F or W. The D gene is left open where the match is weak. Clone size, where shown, is once, few, many, or a class for clones that have expanded.

v_call	clone_size	d_call	j_call	cdr3_aa	cdr3_nt
TRBV5-6	-	-	TRBJ2-4	CAPWPGIPKNIQYF	TGTGCCCCGTGGCCAGGGATCCCCAAAAACATTCAGTACTTC
TRBV4-1	-	-	TRBJ1-2	CASSLSVEAYGYTF	TGCGCCAGCAGCCTGTCGGTGGAGGCTTATGGCTACACCTTC
TRBV6-5	-	-	TRBJ2-1	CASSRDQTPNEQFF	TGTGCCAGCAGCCGCGACCAGACACCCAATGAGCAGTTCTTC
TRBV29-1	few	TRBD1	TRBJ2-2	CSVETLRQGTGELFF	TGCAGCGTTGAAACCCTCAGACAGGGGACCGGGGAGCTGTTTTTT
TRBV6-1	-	-	TRBJ1-3	CASSEARVHSGNTIYF	TGTGCCAGCAGTGAAGCGAGGGTTCACTCTGGAAACACCATATATTTT
TRBV7-8	-	TRBD1	TRBJ2-7	CASTRYDRALLYEQYF	TGTGCCAGCACCCGATACGACAGGGCCCTCCTCTACGAGCAGTACTTC
TRBV6-6	-	TRBD1	TRBJ2-2	CASSRKQGELAGELFF	TGTGCCAGCAGTCGGAAACAGGGGGAGCTCGCCGGGGAGCTGTTTTTT
TRBV5-1	-	TRBD1	TRBJ2-5	CASSPRDRGAETQYF	TGCGCCAGCAGTCCCCGAGACAGGGGCGCGGAGACCCAGTACTTC
TRBV7-9	-	-	TRBJ1-1	CASSLHQGYAEAFF	TGTGCCAGCAGCTTACATCAGGGGTACGCTGAAGCTTTCTTT
TRBV9	-	TRBD1	TRBJ2-3	CASSGTGLTDTQYF	TGTGCCAGCAGCGGGACAGGGCTCACAGATACGCAGTATTTT
TRBV2	-	TRBD2	TRBJ2-3	CAGTPAGRTDTQYF	TGTGCCGGAACTCCAGCGGGGCGCACAGATACGCAGTATTTT
TRBV2	-	TRBD2	TRBJ2-5	CASSEGAASGVYQETQYF	TGTGCCAGCAGTGAAGGGGCGGCTAGCGGGGTGTACCAAGAGACCCAGTACTTC
TRBV18	-	-	TRBJ2-5	CASSPRLGPQETQYF	TGTGCCAGCTCACCACGTTTGGGGCCCCAAGAGACCCAGTACTTC
TRBV25-1	-	-	TRBJ2-7	CASSAGTQKIYEQYF	TGTGCCAGCAGTGCCGGGACACAAAAGATTTACGAGCAGTACTTC
TRBV2	-	TRBD1	TRBJ1-6	CASTFTGDSPLHF	TGTGCCAGTACGTTTACAGGGGATTCACCCCTCCACTTT
TRBV2	-	TRBD1	TRBJ2-1	CASWTGLTYNEQFF	TGTGCCAGCTGGACAGGCCTAACGTACAATGAGCAGTTCTTC
TRBV10-1	-	-	TRBJ1-1	CASSEMEGAEAFF	TGCGCCAGCAGTGAGATGGAGGGTGCGGAGGCTTTCTTT
TRBV6-6	-	-	TRBJ1-1	CASSYSRYTEAFF	TGTGCCAGCAGTTACTCGAGGTACACTGAAGCTTTCTTT
TRBV19	-	-	TRBJ2-6	CASRASWYTRTDSGANVLTF	TGTGCCAGTAGAGCTTCTTGGTACACTCGGACTGACTCTGGGGCCAACGTCCTGACTTTC
TRBV6-6	-	TRBD2	TRBJ2-3	CASSWTSGADTQYF	TGTGCCAGCTCCTGGACTAGCGGGGCAGATACGCAGTATTTT
TRBV7-9	-	-	TRBJ1-5	CASSGGSNQPQHF	TGTGCCAGCAGCGGGGGGAGCAATCAGCCCCAGCATTTT
TRBV6-5	-	-	TRBJ1-2	CASSYPGSGYTF	TGTGCCAGCAGTTATCCAGGGTCCGGCTACACCTTC
TRBV4-1	few	-	TRBJ2-7	CASSQGGRVGDEQYF	TGCGCCAGCAGCCAAGGGGGCAGGGTGGGCGACGAGCAGTACTTC
TRBV18	-	TRBD1	TRBJ1-2	CASSPPGPGTATNYGYTF	TGTGCCAGCTCACCACCCGGCCCCGGGACAGCGACTAACTATGGCTACACCTTC
TRBV4-2	-	TRBD2	TRBJ2-3	CASSQSLAGGTDTQYF	TGTGCCAGCAGCCAATCGCTAGCGGGGGGCACAGATACGCAGTATTTT
TRBV6-5	-	TRBD2	TRBJ2-1	CASSLSGAHNEQFF	TGTGCCAGCAGCCTTAGCGGGGCCCACAATGAGCAGTTCTTC
TRBV5-1	-	TRBD2	TRBJ2-1	CASSSGGTSYNEQFF	TGCGCCAGCAGCTCGGGGGGGACCTCCTACAATGAGCAGTTCTTC
TRBV2	once	-	TRBJ2-3	CASSEFWGSRGLLDTQYF	TGTGCCAGCAGTGAATTTTGGGGCTCCCGGGGGTTACTAGATACGCAGTATTTT
TRBV6-1	-	TRBD1	TRBJ1-1	CASSRDRGITEAFF	TGTGCCAGCAGTAGGGACAGGGGTATTACTGAAGCTTTCTTT
TRBV6-1	-	-	TRBJ2-7	CASSERSGWDEQYF	TGTGCCAGCAGTGAAAGATCGGGGTGGGACGAGCAGTACTTC
TRBV5-1	few	TRBD1	TRBJ1-5	CASSLGTGEHQPQHF	TGCGCCAGCAGCTTGGGGACAGGAGAACATCAGCCCCAGCATTTT
TRBV7-9	-	-	TRBJ1-5	CASSLVGGDLFQPQHF	TGTGCCAGCAGCTTAGTTGGGGGGGATCTTTTTCAGCCCCAGCATTTT
TRBV15	-	-	TRBJ2-5	CATSRDSGSGTQYF	TGTGCCACCAGCAGAGATAGCGGTAGTGGGACCCAGTACTTC
TRBV4-1	-	-	TRBJ2-3	CASSQSGLITDTQYF	TGCGCCAGCAGCCAATCGGGACTTATCACAGATACGCAGTATTTT
TRBV27	few	TRBD1	TRBJ2-3	CASSFRDSRDTQYF	TGTGCCAGCAGTTTCCGGGACAGCCGAGATACGCAGTATTTT
TRBV6-1	-	TRBD1	TRBJ2-7	CASTRDSLSSYEQYF	TGTGCCAGCACCCGGGACAGCCTAAGCTCCTACGAGCAGTACTTC
TRBV2	few	TRBD2	TRBJ2-5	CASSRLAEQETQYF	TGTGCCAGCAGTCGACTAGCAGAACAAGAGACCCAGTACTTC
TRBV4-2	-	TRBD2	TRBJ2-2	CASSQDSSGGGELFF	TGTGCCAGCAGCCAAGATTCTAGCGGGGGTGGGGAGCTGTTTTTT
TRBV27	-	-	TRBJ2-7	CASSLAGQFYEQYF	TGTGCCAGCAGTTTAGCGGGACAGTTCTACGAGCAGTACTTC
TRBV7-3	-	TRBD1	TRBJ1-2	CASSLSPGGSGYTF	TGTGCCAGCAGCTTAAGCCCAGGGGGCTCTGGCTACACCTTC
TRBV28	-	-	TRBJ1-4	CASSRTVRYEKLFF	TGTGCCAGCAGCCGGACAGTACGGTATGAAAAACTGTTTTTT
TRBV25-1	-	TRBD1	TRBJ1-2	CASGDRSSELGGYTF	TGTGCCAGCGGGGACAGGTCAAGTGAGTTGGGTGGCTACACCTTC